This TCR beta chain was sequenced for a study of blood T cell repertoires in COVID-19. For the study at large: Sources were T cells, B-cell-depleted T cells, or PBMCs; the material itself was cDNA or gDNA.

This clone was counted once. V was pared by 2 bases and J by 0 bases, with 11 bases of the junction left unmatched. This CDR3 spans 17 amino acids. Germline V CDR1 and CDR2: SQVTM, ANQGSEA. The authors' processing: Cell counts per sample came from amplifying reference gene primers. Data came from immunoSEQ multiplex PCR; TCRdb stores just in-frame clones and leaves some out. That table supplies the V and J calls and clone size; D and trimming were determined from the DNA. The data show about 180,000 clones, roughly nine tenths seen once. Sequencing was done on a sample of peripheral blood. This clonotype was sampled from a man in his 70s with active or convalescent COVID-19. The chain joins TRBV29-1 to TRBJ1-1, with 8 nucleotides matching TRBD1. CDR3 sequence: CSVEIPPLQGVNTEAFF. In DNA form, the CDR3 reads TGCAGCGTTGAAATCCCCCCTCTACAGGGGGTGAACACTGAAGCTTTCTTT.